A single sample is the source of the 8 T cell receptor beta chains below, sequenced in a study of T cells after yellow fever vaccination. One entry per CDR3 protein results from TCRdb running MiXCR on the 5' RACE reads. The table has fewer than 400,000 distinct CDR3 sequences, roughly 10% seen once. The starting material was CD4+ T cells sorted from PBMCs, obtained 45 days after the yellow fever booster vaccination. Receptors originate from a man between 18 and 35 years old who received the YFV17D yellow fever vaccine.

A few counts support this clonotype. The rearrangement uses TRBV2 and TRBJ1-6, with D unresolved. Trimming pared 8 bases from V and 7 bases from J, leaving 6 bases between. CDR3 length: 11 residues. The germline V gene has CDR1 SNHLY and CDR2 FYNNEI. CDR3 in amino acids: CASGENSPLHF. The CDR3 DNA reads as TGTGCCAGCGGAGAAAATTCACCCCTCCACTTT.

The chain combines TRBV19 with TRBJ1-1, with TRBD1 as a possible D gene (6 bases). The CDR3 length is 15 residues. V gave up 6 bases and J gave up 2 bases, with 16 bases separating them. Looked up from germline, CDR1 is LNHDA and CDR2 is SQIVND (reference sequence). The DNA of the CDR3 is TGTGCCAGTAGGGTTCAGGGGTTTTTCAACACTGAAGCTTTCTTT. Translated: CASRVQGFFNTEAFF.

This clonotype has only a few counts. The chain combines TRBV3-2 with TRBJ2-1. TRBV3-2 is a recognized pseudogene. CDR3 length: 14 residues. CDR3 amino acids: CASSQDCCVNEQFF. CDR3 in DNA: TGTGCCAGCAGCCAAGACTGCTGTGTAAATGAGCAGTTCTTC.

This clonotype was seen more than once but under ten times. The chain couples TRBV4-1 to TRBJ1-1, with 8 bases fitting TRBD1. The CDR3 sequence is 15 residues long. CDR1 is MGHRA and CDR2 is YSYEKL in the germline V gene. Losses at the gene ends were 5 bases for V and 1 base for J; bases not matched to a gene: 6. For the CDR3, the DNA is TGCGCCAGCAGCAACGGGGACAGGCCGAACACTGAAGCTTTCTTT. Protein: CASSNGDRPNTEAFF.

The chain employs TRBV7-9 and TRBJ2-3, with 10 bases fitting TRBD1. V lost 6 bases to trimming and J lost 4 bases; unmatched junction nucleotides: 10. The CDR3 sequence is 16 residues long. CDR1 and CDR2 from the germline V gene are SEHNR and FQNEAQ (reference sequence). In DNA, the CDR3 is TGTGCCAGCAGTCACCCGGGACAGGGGCGGTCAGATACGCAGTATTTT. It translates to CASSHPGQGRSDTQYF. Using reference TRBV7-9 and TRBJ2-3 for the parts outside the CDR3, the full variable domain is DTGVSQNPRHKITKRGQNVTFRCDPISEHNRLYWYRQTLGQGPEFLTYFQNEAQLEKSRLLSDRFSAERPKGSFSTLEIQRTEQGDSAMYLCASSHPGQGRSDTQYFGPGTRLTVL.

This chain uses TRBV11-2 with TRBJ2-1, with 12 bases lining up with TRBD2. Per germline, CDR1 SGHAT and CDR2 FQNNGV. There are 15 residues in the CDR3. V dropped 6 bases and J dropped 8; count of bases not matched to a gene: 8. CDR3 bases: TGTGCCAGCAGGCCTCTAGCGGGGGGGCGTTATGAGCAGTTCTTC. Translation: CASRPLAGGRYEQFF. Full variable domain (missing parts from reference TRBV11-2 and TRBJ2-1): EAGVAQSPRYKIIEKRQSVAFWCNPISGHATLYWYQQILGQGPKLLIQFQNNGVVDDSQLPKDRFSAERLKGVDSTLKIQPAKLEDSAVYLCASRPLAGGRYEQFFGPGTRLTVL.

This clonotype was counted at least ten times. The chain is built from TRBV2 and TRBJ1-2, with D perhaps TRBD1 (5 bases). Between the trimmed V and J ends, which lost 3 bases and 5 bases, there was a span of 7 bases. This CDR3 has 12 residues. Germline V lookup: CDR1 SNHLY, CDR2 FYNNEI. The CDR3 loop is CASSEGGYGYTF. The CDR3 DNA sequence: TGTGCCAGCAGTGAGGGGGGATATGGCTACACCTTC.

V gene TRBV14 combines with J gene TRBJ2-3; the match to TRBD1 covers 8 bases. Trimming removed 2 bases from V and 4 bases from J; junction bases left unmatched: 8. The CDR3 covers 16 residues. The germline V gene has CDR1 SGHDN and CDR2 FVKESK. The CDR3 nucleotides are TGTGCCAGCAGCCAATTCAGGGGGCTTGTCCCAGATACGCAGTATTTT. Encoded protein: CASSQFRGLVPDTQYF.